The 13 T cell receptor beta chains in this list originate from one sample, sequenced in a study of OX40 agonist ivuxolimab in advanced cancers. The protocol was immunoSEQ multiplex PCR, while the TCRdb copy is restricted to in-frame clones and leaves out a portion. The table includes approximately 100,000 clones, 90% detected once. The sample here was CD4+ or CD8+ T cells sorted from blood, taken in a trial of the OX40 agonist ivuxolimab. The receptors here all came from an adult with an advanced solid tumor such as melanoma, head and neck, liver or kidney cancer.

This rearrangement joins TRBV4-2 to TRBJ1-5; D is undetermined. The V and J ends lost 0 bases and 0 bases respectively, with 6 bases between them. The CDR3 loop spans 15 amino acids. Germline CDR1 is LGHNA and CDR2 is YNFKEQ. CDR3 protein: CASSQDQNSNQPQHF. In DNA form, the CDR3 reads TGTGCCAGCAGCCAAGACCAGAATAGCAATCAGCCCCAGCATTTT.

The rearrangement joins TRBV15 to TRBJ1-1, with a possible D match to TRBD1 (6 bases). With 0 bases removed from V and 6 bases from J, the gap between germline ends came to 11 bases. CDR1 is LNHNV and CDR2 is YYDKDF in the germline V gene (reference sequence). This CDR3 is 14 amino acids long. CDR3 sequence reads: CATSRETGRPEAFF. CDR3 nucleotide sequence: TGTGCCACCAGCAGAGAAACAGGGAGGCCTGAAGCTTTCTTT.

The CDR3 DNA reads as TGTGCCAGCAGGGGCGCTAGCGGGACCTACAATGAGCAGTTCTTC. Translating it yields CASRGASGTYNEQFF. This chain connects TRBV7-2 to TRBJ2-1; 9 nucleotides line up with TRBD2. J lost 2 bases, V lost 6 bases, and 5 bases had no gene match. The CDR3 length is 15 residues. The V gene's germline CDR1 is SGHTA and CDR2 FQGNSA.

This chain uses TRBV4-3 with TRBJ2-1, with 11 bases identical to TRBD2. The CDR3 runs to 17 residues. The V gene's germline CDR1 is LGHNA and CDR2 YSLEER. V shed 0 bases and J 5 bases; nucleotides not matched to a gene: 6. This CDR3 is CASSQEELAGVHNEQFF. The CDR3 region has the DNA TGCGCCAGCAGCCAAGAGGAACTAGCGGGAGTCCACAATGAGCAGTTCTTC.

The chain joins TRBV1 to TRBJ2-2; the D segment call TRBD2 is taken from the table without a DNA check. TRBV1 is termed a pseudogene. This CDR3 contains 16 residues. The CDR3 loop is CTSSQDPSAQHRGAVF. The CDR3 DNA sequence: TGCACCAGCAGCCAAGATCCTAGCGCCCAACACCGGGGAGCTGTTTTT.

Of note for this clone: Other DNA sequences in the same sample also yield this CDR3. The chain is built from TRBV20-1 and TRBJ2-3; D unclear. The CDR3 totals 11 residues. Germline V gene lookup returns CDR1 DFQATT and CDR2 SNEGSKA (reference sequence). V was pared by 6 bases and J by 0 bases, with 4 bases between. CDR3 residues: CSASSTDTQYF. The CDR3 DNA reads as TGCAGTGCCAGCAGCACAGATACGCAGTATTTT.

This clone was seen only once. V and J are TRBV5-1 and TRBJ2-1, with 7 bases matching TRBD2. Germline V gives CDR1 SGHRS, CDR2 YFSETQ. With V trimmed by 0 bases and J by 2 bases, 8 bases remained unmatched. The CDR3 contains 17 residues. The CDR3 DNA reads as TGCGCCAGCAGCTTGGCCAGAGGCGGGAGACCCTACAATGAGCAGTTCTTC. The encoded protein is CASSLARGGRPYNEQFF.

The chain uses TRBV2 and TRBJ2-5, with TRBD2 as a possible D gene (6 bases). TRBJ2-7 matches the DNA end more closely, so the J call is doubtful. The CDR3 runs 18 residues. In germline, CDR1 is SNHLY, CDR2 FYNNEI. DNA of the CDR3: TGTGCCAGCAACGATAGGCGGGACCCCGATATTTTCCCCTGCGAGCAGTACTTC. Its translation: CASNDRRDPDIFPCEQYF.

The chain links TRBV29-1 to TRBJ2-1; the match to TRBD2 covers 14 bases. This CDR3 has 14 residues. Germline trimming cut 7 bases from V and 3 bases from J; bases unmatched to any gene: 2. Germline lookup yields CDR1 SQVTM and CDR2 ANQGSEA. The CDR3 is CSGGTSGGYNEQFF. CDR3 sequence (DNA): TGCAGCGGCGGGACTAGCGGGGGCTACAATGAGCAGTTCTTC.

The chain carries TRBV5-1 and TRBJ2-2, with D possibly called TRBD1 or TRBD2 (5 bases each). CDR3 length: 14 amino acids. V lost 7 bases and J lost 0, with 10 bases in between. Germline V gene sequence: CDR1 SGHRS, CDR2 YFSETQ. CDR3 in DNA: TGCGCCAGCGCCCAGGGAGCGAACACCGGGGAGCTGTTTTTT. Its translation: CASAQGANTGELFF.

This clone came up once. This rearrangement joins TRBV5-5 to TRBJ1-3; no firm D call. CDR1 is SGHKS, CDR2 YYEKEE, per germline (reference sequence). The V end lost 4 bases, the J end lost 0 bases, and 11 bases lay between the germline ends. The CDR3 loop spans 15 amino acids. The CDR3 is CASSQEGFSGNTIYF. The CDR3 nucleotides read TGTGCCAGCAGCCAGGAAGGGTTCTCTGGAAACACCATATATTTT. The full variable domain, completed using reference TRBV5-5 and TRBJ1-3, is DAGVTQSPTHLIKTRGQQVTLRCSPISGHKSVSWYQQVLGQGPQFIFQYYEKEERGRGNFPDRFSARQFPNYSSELNVNALLLGDSALYLCASSQEGFSGNTIYFGEGSWLTVV.

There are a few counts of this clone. The CDR3 spells CASSEPWTGQGTAFF. CDR3 DNA sequence: TGTGCCAGCAGCGAACCGTGGACGGGACAGGGTACGGCTTTCTTT. The rearrangement uses TRBV11-3 and TRBJ1-1; 9 nucleotides agree with TRBD1. This CDR3 contains 15 residues. Germline V gene sequence: CDR1 SGHNT, CDR2 YENEEA. The V gene end was trimmed by 5 bases and the J gene end by 11 bases; junction bases not matched to a gene: 15.

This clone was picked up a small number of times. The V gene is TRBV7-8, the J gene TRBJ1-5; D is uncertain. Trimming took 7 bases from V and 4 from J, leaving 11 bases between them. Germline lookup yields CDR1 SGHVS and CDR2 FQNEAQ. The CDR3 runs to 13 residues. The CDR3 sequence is CASTVTINQPQHF. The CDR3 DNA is TGTGCCAGCACCGTGACAATTAATCAGCCCCAGCATTTT.